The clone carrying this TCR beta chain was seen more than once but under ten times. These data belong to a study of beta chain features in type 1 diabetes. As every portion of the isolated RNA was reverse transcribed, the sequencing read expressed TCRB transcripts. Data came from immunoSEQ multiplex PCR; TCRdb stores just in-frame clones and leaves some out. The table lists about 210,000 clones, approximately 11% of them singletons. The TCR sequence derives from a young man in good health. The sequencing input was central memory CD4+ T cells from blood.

The CDR3 reads CASSRRLGSYNEQFF. The DNA of the CDR3 is TGTGCCAGCAGCCGAAGACTAGGCTCCTACAATGAGCAGTTCTTC. This chain links TRBV7-3 with TRBJ2-1, with D possibly matching TRBD2 (6 bases). This CDR3 is built from 15 residues. In germline, CDR1 is SGHTA, CDR2 FQGTGA. V lost 5 bases, J lost 0 bases, and 11 bases lay in between.